These T cell receptor beta chains were read from a single sample in a study of blood T cell repertoires in COVID-19. TCRdb's table, derived via immunoSEQ multiplex PCR, lists solely in-frame clones and lacks some. The repertoire has about 200,000 clones, roughly 90% of them found once; the top ten carry around 6.9%. Sequencing used peripheral blood. These receptors came from a man in his sixties who had recovered from COVID-19. Both conserved end residues are trimmed from each CDR3. The order of the fields is J gene, V gene, D gene, CDR3 protein. The D gene is left open where the match is weak.

J: TRBJ1-2; V: TRBV6-5; D: NA; CDR3: ASSRQVANYGYT
J: TRBJ1-2; V: TRBV5-4; D: TRBD1; CDR3: ASSTAGQGTYGYT
J: TRBJ1-1; V: TRBV30; D: TRBD1; CDR3: AWSTHRGGGRTEAF
J: TRBJ1-6; V: TRBV6-6; D: TRBD1; CDR3: ASSWDSPSYNSPLH
J: TRBJ2-7; V: TRBV7-9; D: NA; CDR3: ASSRTEYSYEQY
J: TRBJ2-3; V: TRBV5-1; D: NA; CDR3: ASSFIRDGGDTQY
J: TRBJ2-2; V: TRBV6-2/TRBV6-3; D: TRBD2; CDR3: ASSPTGLAGVGELF
J: TRBJ1-5; V: TRBV19; D: NA; CDR3: ARTCPGAYSNQPQH
J: TRBJ1-4; V: TRBV19; D: TRBD1; CDR3: ASSIDHQTGILF
J: TRBJ2-7; V: TRBV2; D: NA; CDR3: ASSEPLGSVSYEQY
J: TRBJ2-3; V: TRBV10-3; D: TRBD1; CDR3: ATGATGVPDTQY
J: TRBJ2-6; V: TRBV5-4; D: NA; CDR3: ASSSTGSSGANVLT
J: TRBJ1-1; V: TRBV18; D: NA; CDR3: ASSPLGGLNTEAF
J: TRBJ2-1; V: TRBV4-1; D: TRBD2; CDR3: ASSLLAGESGDEQF
J: TRBJ1-5; V: TRBV3-1/TRBV3-2; D: NA; CDR3: ASSQGPSGNQPQH
J: TRBJ1-5; V: TRBV9; D: TRBD1; CDR3: ASSKGTGKDQPQH
J: TRBJ2-3; V: TRBV5-1; D: TRBD2; CDR3: ASSPGLAGGHTDTQY
J: TRBJ2-6; V: TRBV14; D: TRBD1; CDR3: ASRFRGPGGANVLT
J: TRBJ1-2; V: TRBV29-1; D: NA; CDR3: SVPGQGSHNYGYT
J: TRBJ2-7; V: TRBV19; D: NA; CDR3: ASMGPGQSSYEQY
J: TRBJ2-1; V: TRBV7-3; D: NA; CDR3: ASSLGQGFNEQF
J: TRBJ1-1; V: TRBV6-2/TRBV6-3; D: NA; CDR3: ASSYGGMNTEAF
J: TRBJ2-1; V: TRBV6-5; D: TRBD1; CDR3: ASLLGTGGRDEQF
J: TRBJ1-6; V: TRBV5-1; D: NA; CDR3: ASSRDNTYNSPLH
J: TRBJ2-7; V: TRBV6-1; D: TRBD1; CDR3: ASSAQGARIGYEQY
J: TRBJ1-4; V: TRBV4-1; D: NA; CDR3: ASSQDLGGMATNEKLF
J: TRBJ2-5; V: TRBV5-4; D: NA; CDR3: ASSSSSSGTQY
J: TRBJ2-3; V: TRBV19; D: TRBD2; CDR3: ASRTGTSGRTDTQY
J: TRBJ1-2; V: TRBV5-6; D: NA; CDR3: ASSLESNYGYT
J: TRBJ2-4; V: TRBV29-1; D: TRBD1; CDR3: SVERVGTGGRNIQY
J: TRBJ2-2; V: TRBV19; D: NA; CDR3: ASRWGGRTGELF
J: TRBJ2-2; V: TRBV18; D: NA; CDR3: ASSPGYGGGGTGELF
J: TRBJ2-7; V: TRBV2; D: NA; CDR3: ASSEATYEQY
J: TRBJ2-7; V: TRBV10-3; D: TRBD2; CDR3: AISGTGLGSSYEQY
J: TRBJ2-1; V: TRBV9; D: TRBD2; CDR3: ASSVVAGGAYNEQF
J: TRBJ1-2; V: TRBV7-2; D: NA; CDR3: ASSLGGPNYGYT
J: TRBJ2-1; V: TRBV5-6; D: NA; CDR3: ASSRSDEGYNEQF
J: TRBJ2-1; V: TRBV24-1; D: TRBD1; CDR3: ATSGTANNEQF
J: TRBJ1-1; V: TRBV19; D: TRBD1; CDR3: ASSTLTGGNTEAF
J: TRBJ2-1; V: TRBV28; D: TRBD2; CDR3: ASSLSLAGNNEQF
J: TRBJ2-1; V: TRBV9; D: TRBD2; CDR3: ASSVVAIAGASYNEQF